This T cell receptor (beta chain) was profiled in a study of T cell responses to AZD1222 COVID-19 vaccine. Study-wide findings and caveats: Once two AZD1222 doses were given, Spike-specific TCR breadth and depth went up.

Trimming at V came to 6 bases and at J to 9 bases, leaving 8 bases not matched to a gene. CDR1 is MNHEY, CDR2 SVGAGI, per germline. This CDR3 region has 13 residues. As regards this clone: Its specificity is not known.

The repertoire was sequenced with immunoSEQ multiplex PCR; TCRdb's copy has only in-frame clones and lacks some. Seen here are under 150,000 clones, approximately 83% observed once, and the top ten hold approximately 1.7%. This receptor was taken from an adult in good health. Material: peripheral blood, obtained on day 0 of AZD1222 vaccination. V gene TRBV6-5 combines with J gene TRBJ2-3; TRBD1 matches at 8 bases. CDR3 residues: CASSQHTGGTQYF. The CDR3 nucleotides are TGTGCCAGCAGCCAACACACAGGGGGGACGCAGTATTTT.